Listed below are T cell receptor beta chains from one sample, sequenced in a study of T cells of healthy individuals. TCRdb ran MiXCR on the 5' RACE reads and lists one entry per CDR3 protein. In the table there are about 63,000 distinct CDR3 sequences, 15% to 20% of which are singletons. Source of these receptors: a human donor in good health. Each CDR3 is given with its conserved first and last residue. A D gene is named only where the DNA matches it firmly. Not every row has a clone size; where given, it reads once, few, many or a size class.

>TRBD2|TRBJ2-2|-|TRBV10-3
CAIMRRTSGNTGELFF
TGTGCCATCATGCGTAGGACTAGCGGGAACACCGGGGAGCTGTTTTTT
>-|TRBJ2-7|once|TRBV7-9
CASAREHEQYF
TGTGCCAGCGCGAGGGAACACGAGCAGTACTTC
>-|TRBJ2-5|many|TRBV4-2
CASSPDSGVRGETQYF
TGTGCCAGCAGCCCAGATTCCGGGGTCCGAGGTGAGACCCAGTACTTC
>-|TRBJ1-1|-|TRBV5-1
CASSIAVGTEAFF
TGCGCCAGCTCGATCGCGGTGGGCACTGAAGCTTTCTTT
>-|TRBJ1-1|-|TRBV18
CASSQDMNTEAFF
TGTGCCAGCTCTCAGGACATGAACACTGAAGCTTTCTTT
>-|TRBJ2-2|-|TRBV11-3
CASSSATTGELFF
TGTGCCAGCAGCTCGGCTACCACCGGGGAGCTGTTTTTT
>TRBD2|TRBJ2-1|many|TRBV4-1
CASSQDPVTSSSNEQFF
TGCGCCAGCAGCCAAGATCCAGTGACTAGCTCGTCGAATGAGCAGTTCTTC
>TRBD1|TRBJ2-7|many|TRBV7-9
CASSPGTGRSFGSLSFRGYEQYF
TGTGCCAGCAGCCCCGGGACAGGGCGTTCATTCGGGAGCCTTAGTTTTCGTGGCTACGAGCAGTACTTC
>-|TRBJ1-4|few|TRBV6-1
CAIRTSYATNEKLFF
TGTGCCATCCGGACGTCTTATGCAACTAATGAAAAACTGTTTTTT
>-|TRBJ2-7|-|TRBV29-1
CSVLALGTYEQYF
TGCAGCGTCCTGGCCCTGGGGACCTACGAGCAGTACTTC
>-|TRBJ1-2|few|TRBV24-1
CATSSSPTGPWGYTF
TGTGCCACCAGCTCCTCTCCGACAGGCCCTTGGGGCTACACCTTC
>-|TRBJ2-7|many|TRBV6-6
CASSPGSSNPYEQYF
TGTGCCAGCAGCCCGGGTAGCTCGAACCCCTACGAGCAGTACTTC
>-|TRBJ2-7|-|TRBV7-2
CASSLGRVNYEQYF
TGTGCCAGCAGCTTAGGCAGGGTCAACTACGAGCAGTACTTC
>TRBD1|TRBJ1-2|-|TRBV7-9
CASSPGLTGVLTF
TGTGCCAGCAGCCCAGGACTGACAGGGGTTCTCACCTTC
>-|TRBJ1-5|many|TRBV10-3
CAITGDRNQPQHF
TGTGCCATCACCGGGGATCGCAATCAGCCCCAGCATTTT
>TRBD2|TRBJ2-1|many|TRBV10-3
CAISETEGLAGVAYNEQFF
TGTGCCATCAGTGAGACCGAAGGACTAGCGGGAGTTGCGTACAATGAGCAGTTCTTC
>-|TRBJ2-3|-|TRBV29-1
CSPASSDTQYF
TGCAGCCCTGCAAGCTCAGATACGCAGTATTTT
>TRBD1|TRBJ2-5|many|TRBV28
CASSPTGWESQYF
TGTGCCAGCAGCCCGACAGGGTGGGAGAGCCAGTACTTC
>-|TRBJ2-7|once|TRBV2
CASTEGYEQYF
TGTGCCAGCACCGAAGGGTACGAGCAGTACTTC
>-|TRBJ2-1|few|TRBV4-3
CASSQQGNAYNEQFF
TGCGCCAGCAGCCAACAGGGTAACGCCTACAATGAGCAGTTCTTC
>TRBD2|TRBJ2-7|-|TRBV4-1
CASSPLAGGRYEQYF
TGCGCCAGCAGCCCCTTGGCGGGGGGGAGATACGAGCAGTACTTC
>TRBD1|TRBJ2-4|many|TRBV4-3
CASSQVGQGENIQYF
TGCGCCAGCAGCCAAGTTGGCCAGGGGGAAAACATTCAGTACTTC
>-|TRBJ1-1|many|TRBV20-1
CSALGPALDTEAFF
TGCAGTGCTTTGGGCCCCGCGCTGGACACTGAAGCTTTCTTT
>TRBD2|TRBJ2-1|many|TRBV6-4
CASSVSGGAGNEQFF
TGTGCCAGCAGTGTTAGCGGGGGGGCTGGGAATGAGCAGTTCTTC
>-|TRBJ1-2|many|TRBV19
CASSTPGGADYGYTF
TGTGCCAGTAGTACTCCGGGGGGCGCGGACTATGGCTACACCTTC
>TRBD2|TRBJ2-5|few|TRBV2
CASSGRSSGGRETQYF
TGTGCCAGCAGTGGTCGGTCGAGCGGGGGGCGAGAGACCCAGTACTTC
>-|TRBJ2-7|many|TRBV20-1
CSARDLHHSYEQYF
TGCAGTGCTAGAGATCTTCATCACTCCTACGAGCAGTACTTC
>-|TRBJ1-3|many|TRBV28
CATNSPGFSGNTIYF
TGTGCCACCAATTCTCCAGGGTTCTCTGGAAACACCATATATTTT
>TRBD1|TRBJ1-1|once|TRBV3-1
CASSQDGTGANTEAFF
TGTGCCAGCAGCCAAGATGGGACAGGGGCGAACACTGAAGCTTTCTTT
>TRBD1|TRBJ2-5|few|TRBV3-1
CASNQGGARQETQYF
TGTGCCAGCAACCAAGGGGGCGCGAGGCAAGAGACCCAGTACTTC
>-|TRBJ2-2|-|TRBV7-2
CASSLAWNTGELFF
TGTGCCAGCAGCTTAGCATGGAACACCGGGGAGCTGTTTTTT
>-|TRBJ2-7|few|TRBV5-1
CASSIVAGSLEQYF
TGCGCCAGCAGCATTGTGGCGGGGTCTCTCGAGCAGTACTTC
>TRBD1|TRBJ1-2|-|TRBV7-9
CASSLDTGGAGGYTF
TGTGCCAGCAGCTTAGACACAGGGGGCGCAGGGGGCTACACCTTC
>TRBD1|TRBJ1-3|many|TRBV30
CASQGVVGNTIYF
TGTGCCTCCCAGGGGGTGGTTGGAAACACCATATATTTT
>-|TRBJ2-1|many|TRBV9
CASSVEGQGGNEQFF
TGTGCCAGCAGCGTAGAGGGCCAGGGAGGCAATGAGCAGTTCTTC
>-|TRBJ1-2|many|TRBV2
CASSESGTYGYTF
TGTGCCAGCAGTGAATCCGGGACCTATGGCTACACCTTC
>TRBD1|TRBJ1-1|many|TRBV5-1
CASSSGQSKTEAFF
TGCGCCAGCAGCTCGGGACAGTCTAAGACTGAAGCTTTCTTT
>-|TRBJ1-1|few|TRBV21-1
CASSKDRGRTEAFF
TGTGCCAGCAGCAAAGACAGGGGAAGGACTGAAGCTTTCTTT
>TRBD1|TRBJ2-1|many|TRBV25-1
CASSEPGQSYNEQFF
TGTGCCAGCAGTGAACCGGGACAGTCTTACAATGAGCAGTTCTTC
>-|TRBJ2-5|-|TRBV6-6
CASSYGLDRKETQYF
TGTGCCAGCAGTTACGGCCTTGATCGGAAAGAGACCCAGTACTTC
>-|TRBJ2-5|few|TRBV4-1
CASSQDRAMGTQYF
TGCGCCAGCAGCCAAGATAGGGCTATGGGGACCCAGTACTTC
>-|TRBJ1-4|many|TRBV12-3/TRBV12-4
CASSPPSLEKLFF
TGTGCCAGCAGTCCTCCGTCACTCGAAAAACTGTTTTTT
>TRBD1|TRBJ1-4|-|TRBV11-2
CASSLPTGRGEKLFF
TGTGCCAGCAGCTTACCGACAGGGCGGGGGGAAAAACTGTTTTTT
>TRBD1|TRBJ2-5|many|TRBV20-1
CSATPGGTGARKTQYF
TGCAGTGCAACCCCCGGGGGGACAGGGGCACGGAAGACCCAGTACTTC
>TRBD1|TRBJ2-1|-|TRBV5-4
CASSLGQGANEQFF
TGTGCCAGCAGCTTGGGGCAGGGGGCCAATGAGCAGTTCTTC
>-|TRBJ2-7|-|TRBV6-5
CASSYSRITEQYF
TGTGCCAGCAGTTACTCGAGAATCACCGAGCAGTACTTC
>TRBD1|TRBJ1-1|many|TRBV19
CASTASDRDTEAFF
TGTGCCAGTACCGCCAGCGACAGGGATACTGAAGCTTTCTTT
>TRBD1|TRBJ1-6|-|TRBV7-2
CASSKRGGNSPLHF
TGTGCCAGCAGCAAGCGAGGGGGCAATTCACCCCTCCACTTT
>-|TRBJ2-2|-|TRBV7-3
CASSLNTNTGELFF
TGTGCCAGCAGCCTGAACACGAACACCGGGGAGCTGTTTTTT
>-|TRBJ2-2|-|TRBV20-1
CSAEAGELFF
TGCAGTGCCGAAGCCGGGGAGCTGTTTTTT
>-|TRBJ1-1|many|TRBV5-1
CASSSGQPNTEAFF
TGCGCCAGCAGTTCTGGACAGCCGAACACTGAAGCTTTCTTT
>-|TRBJ2-7|many|TRBV7-6
CASSPTQLYEQYF
TGTGCCAGCAGCCCGACGCAGTTATACGAGCAGTACTTC
>-|TRBJ1-6|-|TRBV11-2
CASSLDRRVGSPLHF
TGTGCCAGCAGCTTAGATAGGAGGGTCGGTTCACCCCTCCACTTT
>-|TRBJ1-4|-|TRBV6-5
CASSWRTDSNEKLFF
TGTGCCAGCAGTTGGCGGACGGACTCCAATGAAAAACTGTTTTTT
>-|TRBJ1-6|-|TRBV7-2
CASSLAGRHSPLHF
TGTGCCAGCAGCTTAGCCGGCAGACATTCACCCCTCCACTTT